The next 32 T cell receptor beta chains were all read from a single sample in a study of blood T cell repertoires in COVID-19. Using immunoSEQ multiplex PCR, the repertoire was profiled, and TCRdb retains in-frame clones only, with some absent. The sample consists of fewer than 250,000 clones, 92% of them appearing once. Sequenced: peripheral blood. These receptors were taken from a man aged 55 to 69 with COVID-19, enrolled during active disease.

The chain recombines TRBV7-6 with TRBJ2-7, with a possible D match to TRBD2 (6 bases). Germline assignment: CDR1 SGHVS and CDR2 FNYEAQ. The CDR3 runs 15 residues. V was trimmed by 1 base and J by 3 bases, leaving 13 bases between them. The CDR3 DNA follows: TGTGCCAGCAGCTTAGGTGGGGGACTGGGCTACGAGCAGTACTTC. This codes for CASSLGGGLGYEQYF.

The DNA of the CDR3 is TGTGCCAGCAGCCAAGTATTTGGAAACACCATATATTTT. It specifies CASSQVFGNTIYF. The genes are TRBV3-1 (or the pseudogene TRBV3-2) and TRBJ1-3; no firm D call. The CDR3 spans 13 residues. Germline V gene data show CDR1 as LGHDT and CDR2 as YNNKEL (reference sequence). Trimming shortened V by 1 base and J by 3 bases, and 4 bases separated the two germline ends.

The chain is built from TRBV2 and TRBJ1-6; a weak D match, TRBD1 (6 bases). This CDR3 is built from 13 residues. V lost 10 bases and J lost 14, with 21 bases in between. From germline, CDR1 is SNHLY and CDR2 FYNNEI. CDR3 amino acids: CATSREGEGSLHF. The CDR3 DNA reads TGTGCCACCTCAAGGGAGGGGGAAGGATCCCTCCACTTT.

The chain links TRBV9 to TRBJ1-3; 7 bases line up with TRBD1. Germline-derived CDR1 and CDR2 are SGDLS and YYNGEE. CDR3 length: 16 residues. The trim removed 4 bases at V and 2 bases at J, leaving 9 bases unmatched. The CDR3 region has the DNA TGTGCCAGCAGCCCCCGTTCGACAGGGACTGGAAACACCATATATTTT. Translation: CASSPRSTGTGNTIYF.

The rearrangement links TRBV7-2 to TRBJ2-1; 7 bases align to TRBD1. This CDR3 has 15 amino acids. V was clipped by 5 bases and J by 5 bases; unmatched bases: 9. Germline V CDR1 and CDR2: SGHTA, FQGNSA. The CDR3 reads CASSITGVTNNEQFF. CDR3 nucleotide sequence: TGTGCCAGCAGCATCACAGGGGTAACTAACAATGAGCAGTTCTTC.

This clone was recorded only once. The chain combines TRBV30 with TRBJ1-5, with D perhaps matching TRBD1 (6 bases). Looked up from germline, CDR1 is GTSNPN and CDR2 is SVGIG (reference sequence). V lost 2 bases and J 0 bases, leaving 11 bases between the germline ends. The CDR3 consists of 15 residues. The CDR3 here is CAWSTPGDSNQPQHF. The CDR3 nucleotides read TGTGCCTGGAGTACTCCAGGGGATAGCAATCAGCCCCAGCATTTT.

The chain couples TRBV12-3 or TRBV12-4 to TRBJ2-5, with a weak D call TRBD2 (5 bases). V shed 5 bases and J shed 9 bases, with 16 bases lying between them. The CDR3 has 13 amino acids. The CDR3 nucleotides are TGTGCCAGCAGTACGGATTACAGAGCGGCCCAGTACTTC. Translating it yields CASSTDYRAAQYF.

The gene calls are TRBV15 and TRBJ2-3; possibly TRBD2 for D (6 bases). This CDR3 is 16 amino acids long. Germline CDR1 reads LNHNV; CDR2 reads YYDKDF (reference sequence). The germline V and J ends were trimmed by 1 base and 3 bases, with 14 bases remaining between them. CDR3 sequence: CATSRVGIAVTDTQYF. The CDR3 region has the DNA TGTGCCACCAGCAGAGTAGGAATAGCGGTAACAGATACGCAGTATTTT.

The gene calls are TRBV4-1 and TRBJ2-4, with TRBD2 identical over 15 bases. V was pared by 0 bases and J by 1 base, with 7 bases of the junction left unmatched. The CDR3 consists of 20 residues. Germline V gene data show CDR1 as MGHRA and CDR2 as YSYEKL. CDR3 sequence reads: CASSQDRGLAGGEAKNIQYF. The CDR3 DNA reads as TGCGCCAGCAGCCAAGATCGGGGACTAGCGGGAGGTGAGGCCAAAAACATTCAGTACTTC.

This chain uses TRBV30 with TRBJ1-4; the D gene is possibly TRBD1 (5 bases). Trimming stripped 2 bases from V and 8 bases from J, with 12 bases between. CDR3 length equals 13 residues. Germline V gene sequence: CDR1 GTSNPN, CDR2 SVGIG (reference sequence). The CDR3 protein is CAWSWGGKEKLFF. The CDR3 region has the DNA TGTGCCTGGAGTTGGGGGGGTAAGGAAAAACTGTTTTTT.

The chain couples TRBV24-1 to TRBJ2-1; D is unclear. Germline assignment: CDR1 KGHDR and CDR2 SFDVKD. CDR3 length: 13 residues. V shed 4 bases and J shed 12 bases, with 15 bases lying between them. DNA for the CDR3: TGTGCCACCAGTGAAACTTACGCATCCCGGCAGTTCTTC. It yields the protein CATSETYASRQFF.

The chain links TRBV3-1 (or the pseudogene TRBV3-2) to TRBJ1-6; tentatively, D is TRBD1 (5 bases). The germline gives CDR1 LGHDT, CDR2 YNNKEL (reference sequence). The CDR3 sequence is 15 residues long. The V and J ends lost 3 bases and 7 bases respectively, with 13 bases between them. The CDR3 DNA reads TGTGCCAGCAGCCAGAACCAGGGAGGAAATTCACCCCTCCACTTT. Residues: CASSQNQGGNSPLHF.

This clone was recorded once. This sequence joins TRBV18 and TRBJ1-5; 9 bases are shared with TRBD1. The CDR3 spans 16 residues. The V and J ends lost 2 bases and 1 base, in that order; junction bases with no gene match: 3. Germline lookup yields CDR1 KGHSH and CDR2 LQKENI. The chain's CDR3 is CASSPAGTGSNQPQHF. The DNA for the CDR3 is TGTGCCAGCTCACCAGCGGGGACAGGGAGCAATCAGCCCCAGCATTTT.

A single count supports this clone. The chain joins TRBV5-1 to TRBJ2-5; D uncertain. V lost 1 base and J lost 1, with 8 bases in between. The CDR3 has 14 amino acids. Germline CDR1 SGHRS, CDR2 YFSETQ. CDR3 coding DNA: TGCGCCAGCAGCTTGCAAACAGTCCAAGAGACCCAGTACTTC. Translation gives CASSLQTVQETQYF.

A remark on this clone: The junction departs from germline at one end; a sequencing error may be responsible. The chain is built from TRBV7-7 and TRBJ2-7; 9 bases fit TRBD2. Germline CDR1 reads SSHAT; CDR2 reads FNYEAQ (reference sequence). This CDR3 is 13 amino acids long. This chain's CDR3 is CASSRTSDSEQYF. The DNA for the CDR3 is TGTGCTAGCAGCCGGACTAGCGACTCCGAGCAGTACTTC.

The CDR3 loop is CASSLEQGAYSPLHF. CDR3 sequence (DNA): TGTGCCAGCAGCTTAGAGCAGGGGGCATATTCACCCCTCCACTTT. The V and J genes are TRBV7-9 and TRBJ1-6, with TRBD1 matching 8 bases. Germline V gene lookup returns CDR1 SEHNR and CDR2 FQNEAQ (reference sequence). Germline trimming cut 1 base from V and 8 bases from J; bases unmatched to any gene: 4. There are 15 residues in the CDR3. The whole variable domain, filled in from reference TRBV7-9 and TRBJ1-6, reads DTGVSQNPRHKITKRGQNVTFRCDPISEHNRLYWYRQTLGQGPEFLTYFQNEAQLEKSRLLSDRFSAERPKGSFSTLEIQRTEQGDSAMYLCASSLEQGAYSPLHFGNGTRLTVT.

The genes are TRBV6-6 and TRBJ2-3; 7 bases map to TRBD1. With V trimmed by 7 bases and J by 6 bases, 16 bases remained unmatched. This CDR3 comprises 16 residues. The germline gives CDR1 MNHNY, CDR2 SVGAGI (reference sequence). DNA of the CDR3: TGTGCCAGCACCAGAGGACCGGGACAGCCTCCGGATACGCAGTATTTT. It encodes CASTRGPGQPPDTQYF.

The chain combines TRBV5-4 with TRBJ1-2; possibly TRBD1 for D (6 bases). The germline gives CDR1 SGHNT, CDR2 YYREEE (reference sequence). CDR3 length: 14 residues. V was shortened by 4 bases and J by 8 bases, with 18 bases between the two germline ends. The CDR3 sequence is CASSPEGGGWGYTF. CDR3 nucleotides: TGTGCCAGCAGCCCGGAGGGGGGGGGCTGGGGCTACACCTTC.

This clone was counted a single time. CDR3 loop: CASSLGPRQGAPDTQYF. The CDR3 region has the DNA TGCGCCAGCAGCTTGGGCCCCAGACAGGGGGCCCCAGATACGCAGTATTTT. This sequence joins TRBV5-1 and TRBJ2-3, with 10 bases fitting TRBD1. The V gene end was trimmed by 0 bases and the J gene end by 4 bases; junction bases not matched to a gene: 8. The CDR3 runs to 17 residues. The germline V gene has CDR1 SGHRS and CDR2 YFSETQ.

The chain has TRBV21-1 and TRBJ1-1; the table names TRBD1, a call not compared with the DNA. TRBV21-1 is designated a pseudogene. The CDR3 has 15 amino acids. The CDR3 DNA is TGTGCCAGCAGCTTGCGACAGGGAGGGAACACTGAAGCTTTCTTT. It translates to CASSLRQGGNTEAFF.

The genes are TRBV27 and TRBJ1-2; a weak D match, TRBD1 (5 bases). V was shortened by 5 bases and J by 4 bases, with 17 bases between the two germline ends. The CDR3 consists of 15 residues. Germline CDR1 is MNHEY and CDR2 is SMNVEV (reference sequence). CDR3 protein: CASSQDLATVYGYTF. CDR3 DNA: TGTGCCAGCAGTCAGGACCTTGCGACAGTCTATGGCTACACCTTC.

The gene calls are TRBV5-1 and TRBJ2-1; TRBD1 matches at 9 bases. V gave up 4 bases and J gave up 6 bases; unmatched junction bases: 8. The CDR3 length is 15 residues. The germline CDR1 and CDR2 sequences are SGHRS and YFSETQ. The CDR3 protein is CASSRGGTGPNEQFF. The DNA for the CDR3 is TGCGCCAGCAGCCGTGGGGGGACAGGGCCCAATGAGCAGTTCTTC.

V gene TRBV11-2 combines with J gene TRBJ2-7; D is possibly TRBD1 (6 bases). This CDR3 is 14 amino acids long. Per germline, CDR1 SGHAT and CDR2 FQNNGV. V lost 10 bases and J 0 bases, leaving 16 bases between the germline ends. The CDR3 protein is CAIKRDISSYEQYF. CDR3 in DNA: TGTGCCATCAAAAGGGACATAAGCTCCTACGAGCAGTACTTC. Looking up the rest from reference TRBV11-2 and TRBJ2-7 gives the full variable domain: EAGVAQSPRYKIIEKRQSVAFWCNPISGHATLYWYQQILGQGPKLLIQFQNNGVVDDSQLPKDRFSAERLKGVDSTLKIQPAKLEDSAVYLCAIKRDISSYEQYFGPGTRLTVT.

The chain has TRBV12-5 and TRBJ2-5; D possibly corresponds to TRBD2 (6 bases). V was cut by 6 bases and J by 13 bases, with 18 bases left in between. This CDR3 contains 12 residues. Germline V CDR1 and CDR2: LGHNT, FRNRAP. CDR3 protein: CASGIPIGTLYF. In DNA form, the CDR3 reads TGTGCTAGTGGCATACCCATCGGGACTTTGTACTTC.

J is TRBJ2-7 and V is TRBV5-1, with 7 bases identical to TRBD1. After removal of 0 bases from V and 3 bases from J, the junction contained 3 bases not matched to a gene. The CDR3 spans 14 residues. Germline loops: CDR1 SGHRS, CDR2 YFSETQ. The CDR3 nucleotides are TGCGCCAGCAGCTTGGAGAACAGGGGCTACGAGCAGTACTTC. It codes for CASSLENRGYEQYF.

V usage is TRBV3-1 (or the pseudogene TRBV3-2) and J usage is TRBJ1-2; 7 bases map to TRBD1. From germline, CDR1 is LGHDT and CDR2 YNNKEL (reference sequence). The length of the CDR3 is 13 residues. V lost 4 bases, J lost 6 bases, and 5 bases stayed unmatched. The CDR3 nucleotides are TGTGCCAGCAGCCCTGACAGGGCACATGGCTACACCTTC. Protein sequence: CASSPDRAHGYTF.

The gene calls are TRBV12-3 or TRBV12-4 and TRBJ2-4, with D hard to call. The CDR3 runs to 11 residues. Trimming took 7 bases from V and 9 from J, leaving 10 bases between them. The CDR3 coding sequence is TGTGCCAGCACGGAAGCAGGCATTCAGTACTTC. This gives the protein CASTEAGIQYF.

The chain joins TRBV2 to TRBJ2-7; 8 nucleotides align to TRBD2. Germline lookup yields CDR1 SNHLY and CDR2 FYNNEI. Losses at the gene ends were 7 bases for V and 4 bases for J; bases not matched to a gene: 9. The CDR3 is 14 residues long. CDR3 bases: TGTGCCAGCACCCCTAGCGGGTGGGCATACGAGCAGTACTTC. Amino acid sequence: CASTPSGWAYEQYF.

The chain uses TRBV27 and TRBJ2-1; 7 bases fit TRBD2. CDR1 and CDR2 (germline): MNHEY, SMNVEV (reference sequence). CDR3 size: 15 residues. The junction had 3 bases not matched to a gene; V was cut back by 3 bases and J by 1 base. CDR3 loop: CASSFAGESYNEQFF. CDR3 coding DNA: TGTGCCAGCAGTTTTGCGGGGGAGTCCTACAATGAGCAGTTCTTC.

This chain connects TRBV6-8 to TRBJ1-1; the D gene is possibly TRBD1 (6 bases). CDR1 is MNHGY, CDR2 SAAAGT, per germline. The CDR3 sequence is 14 residues long. The V end was cut by 6 bases, the J end by 0 bases, with 11 bases between. CDR3 nucleotide sequence: TGTGCCAGCAGGCGGGGGCGCGTGAACACTGAAGCTTTCTTT. Translated, it gives CASRRGRVNTEAFF.

The rearrangement links TRBV18 to TRBJ1-2; D may be TRBD1 (5 bases). Germline V gene sequence: CDR1 KGHSH, CDR2 LQKENI. The V gene lost 6 bases and the J gene lost 0 bases, with 20 bases spanning the gap. This CDR3 is built from 17 residues. The CDR3 DNA reads TGTGCCAGCTCCCCCCAACGTGACAGAAACACTAACTATGGCTACACCTTC. It yields the protein CASSPQRDRNTNYGYTF.

This clone was observed a few times. Additional DNA sequences in this sample encode the identical CDR3. This sequence joins TRBV7-2 and TRBJ2-1; 10 bases align to TRBD1. V was clipped by 4 bases and J by 7 bases; unmatched bases: 4. The CDR3 consists of 14 residues. Germline CDR1 is SGHTA and CDR2 is FQGNSA. DNA of the CDR3: TGTGCCAGCAGCTCAGACAGGGGGCTAAATGAGCAGTTCTTC. It specifies CASSSDRGLNEQFF.